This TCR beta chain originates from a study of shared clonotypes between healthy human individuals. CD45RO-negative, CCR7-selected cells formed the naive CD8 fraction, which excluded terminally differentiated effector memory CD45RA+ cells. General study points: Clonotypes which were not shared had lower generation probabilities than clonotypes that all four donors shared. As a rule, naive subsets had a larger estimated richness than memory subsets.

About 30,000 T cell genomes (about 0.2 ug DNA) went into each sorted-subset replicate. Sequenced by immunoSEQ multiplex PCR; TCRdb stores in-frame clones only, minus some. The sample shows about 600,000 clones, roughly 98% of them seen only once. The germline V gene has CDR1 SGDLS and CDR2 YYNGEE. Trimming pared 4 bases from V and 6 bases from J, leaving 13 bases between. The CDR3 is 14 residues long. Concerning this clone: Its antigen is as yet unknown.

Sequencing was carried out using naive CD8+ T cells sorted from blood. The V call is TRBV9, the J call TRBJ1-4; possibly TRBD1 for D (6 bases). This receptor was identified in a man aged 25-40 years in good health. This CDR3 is CASSPGDNHEKLFF. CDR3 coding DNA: TGTGCCAGCAGCCCGGGGGACAACCATGAAAAACTGTTTTTT. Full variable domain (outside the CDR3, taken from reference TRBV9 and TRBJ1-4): DSGVTQTPKHLITATGQRVTLRCSPRSGDLSVYWYQQSLDQGLQFLIQYYNGEERAKGNILERFSAQQFPDLHSELNLSSLELGDSALYFCASSPGDNHEKLFFGSGTQLSVL.